The 22 T cell receptor beta chains below all came from one sample that was sequenced in a study of cytomegalovirus exposure and HLA in healthy donors. The PCR contained 60 Vbeta and 13 Jbeta primers. Libraries were prepared by immunoSEQ multiplex PCR; TCRdb keeps only in-frame clonotypes and omits some of them. The sample has about 110,000 clones, roughly 85% seen once. The sample was PBMCs. These receptors originate from a woman in her thirties or forties in good health and CMV-seronegative.

The chain recombines TRBV19 with TRBJ1-2; D may be TRBD1 (5 bases). Germline-derived CDR1 and CDR2 are LNHDA and SQIVND (reference sequence). V lost 3 bases and J 9 bases, leaving 11 bases between the germline ends. The CDR3 runs to 12 residues. The CDR3 DNA sequence: TGTGCCAGTAGTATTATAGGGGAAAGCTACACCTTC. It specifies CASSIIGESYTF.

This clone was seen a handful of times. The chain has TRBV10-1 and TRBJ2-3, with 10 positions matching TRBD1. V was pared by 6 bases and J by 3 bases, with 6 bases of the junction left unmatched. CDR3 length: 15 residues. Germline V gives CDR1 WNHNN, CDR2 SYGVQD (reference sequence). The CDR3 sequence: CASSSGTGVTDTQYF. CDR3 bases: TGCGCCAGCAGCTCCGGGACAGGGGTTACAGATACGCAGTATTTT.

The chain has TRBV4-3 and TRBJ2-1; a weak D match, TRBD2 (6 bases). Germline V gene sequence: CDR1 LGHNA, CDR2 YSLEER. V was clipped by 5 bases and J by 1 base, with 15 bases between them. The CDR3 has 16 residues. CDR3 nucleotides: TGCGCCAGCAGCAAAGGCGGAGGGAGATCCTACAATGAGCAGTTCTTC. It specifies CASSKGGGRSYNEQFF.

The rearrangement uses TRBV19 and TRBJ2-1, with 10 positions matching TRBD1. Germline V CDR1 and CDR2: LNHDA, SQIVND (reference sequence). V was clipped by 10 bases and J by 8 bases; unmatched bases: 11. This CDR3 comprises 14 residues. The CDR3 spells CATSRRDRGDEQFF. In nucleotides, the CDR3 is TGTGCCACCAGCCGGCGGGACAGGGGTGATGAGCAGTTCTTC.

The rearrangement links TRBV4-3 to TRBJ2-1, with TRBD2 identical over 8 bases. J lost 5 bases, V lost 4 bases, and 4 bases had no gene match. Germline V lookup: CDR1 LGHNA, CDR2 YSLEER. This CDR3 region has 14 residues. The CDR3 nucleotides are TGCGCCAGCAGCCCCAGCGGGAGAAACAATGAGCAGTTCTTC. This codes for CASSPSGRNNEQFF.

V usage is TRBV7-6 and J usage is TRBJ2-1; 14 bases are shared with TRBD2. CDR1 SGHVS and CDR2 FNYEAQ come from the germline V gene. The CDR3 has 17 amino acids. The V segment lost 5 bases and the J segment 10 bases; nucleotides outside the gene matches: 13. CDR3: CASSNGLAGGLTGEQFF. DNA of the CDR3: TGTGCCAGCAGCAATGGACTAGCGGGGGGTCTTACAGGGGAGCAGTTCTTC.

The chain couples TRBV27 to TRBJ2-7; D not certain. V lost 2 bases and J lost 2, with 10 bases in between. This CDR3 is 14 amino acids long. CDR1 MNHEY and CDR2 SMNVEV come from the germline V gene (reference sequence). The chain's CDR3 is CASSLRGRPYEQYF. The CDR3, as DNA: TGTGCCAGCAGTTTAAGAGGTAGGCCCTACGAGCAGTACTTC.

The gene calls are TRBV4-3 and TRBJ2-1, with TRBD2 as a possible D gene (6 bases). The ends were cut back, 3 bases at V and 8 bases at J, with 20 bases in the middle. Germline assignment: CDR1 LGHNA and CDR2 YSLEER. The CDR3 is 16 residues long. CDR3 nucleotides: TGCGCCAGCAGCCAGAGTAAGCGGGCTGCTACCGATGAGCAGTTCTTC. Its protein product is CASSQSKRAATDEQFF.

DNA of the CDR3: TGTGCCAGCAGTCTCTTCTACGAGCAGTACTTC. Translation gives CASSLFYEQYF. V gene TRBV6-1 combines with J gene TRBJ2-7; D gene uncertain. The CDR3 length is 11 residues. Deletions cut 5 bases from V and 3 bases from J, with 5 bases between. The germline V gene encodes CDR1 MNHNS and CDR2 SASEGT.

V usage is TRBV20-1 and J usage is TRBJ2-5, with D hard to call. V lost 6 bases and J 0 bases, leaving 5 bases between the germline ends. The CDR3 loop spans 11 amino acids. Germline CDR1 reads DFQATT; CDR2 reads SNEGSKA (reference sequence). Here the CDR3 DNA reads TGCAGTGCACAAAACCAAGAGACCCAGTACTTC. This gives the protein CSAQNQETQYF.

The chain has TRBV18 and TRBJ2-7; TRBD2 matches at 9 bases. The CDR3 sequence is 14 residues long. Germline V lookup: CDR1 KGHSH, CDR2 LQKENI. With 3 bases clipped from V and 3 bases from J, the junction kept 3 bases outside the gene matches. Written as DNA, the CDR3 is TGTGCCAGCTCACCCAGCGGGGGGATCTACGAGCAGTACTTC. Protein product: CASSPSGGIYEQYF.

This chain connects TRBV6-5 to TRBJ1-2; perhaps TRBD1 as D (6 bases). This CDR3 region has 12 residues. V was trimmed by 5 bases and J by 2 bases, leaving 6 bases between them. Germline V gives CDR1 MNHEY, CDR2 SVGAGI. The CDR3, as DNA: TGTGCCAGCAGTGGACAGAACTATGGCTACACCTTC. Protein sequence: CASSGQNYGYTF.

This chain joins TRBV18 and TRBJ2-7; TRBD1 matches at 8 bases. Germline loops: CDR1 KGHSH, CDR2 LQKENI. V was pared by 3 bases and J by 3 bases, with 7 bases of the junction left unmatched. The CDR3 contains 15 residues. The CDR3 DNA is TGTGCCAGCTCACCCCCGGGACAGGCCAGCTACGAGCAGTACTTC. Translating gives CASSPPGQASYEQYF.

The chain joins TRBV14 to TRBJ1-1; D is ambiguous. The CDR3 has 13 amino acids. Per germline, CDR1 SGHDN and CDR2 FVKESK. V lost 4 bases and J 0 bases, leaving 6 bases between the germline ends. CDR3: CASSRDMNTEAFF. CDR3 in DNA: TGTGCCAGCAGCCGAGACATGAACACTGAAGCTTTCTTT.

This clone showed up just a few times. This chain connects TRBV7-2 to TRBJ1-6, with D perhaps matching TRBD1 (5 bases). The CDR3 spans 14 residues. Germline V CDR1 and CDR2: SGHTA, FQGNSA. Between the trimmed V and J ends, which lost 6 bases and 5 bases, there was a span of 11 bases. CDR3 coding DNA: TGTGCCAGCAGATTGGGGGGGGATAATTCACCCCTCCACTTT. Translating gives CASRLGGDNSPLHF.

This chain joins TRBV6-5 and TRBJ2-7, with D possibly being TRBD2 (5 bases). The germline gives CDR1 MNHEY, CDR2 SVGAGI. This CDR3 comprises 11 residues. Trimming took 8 bases from V and 12 from J, leaving 17 bases between them. The CDR3 coding sequence is TGTGCCAGCGGCCCCCGAGGGATCAGGTACTTC. Translation: CASGPRGIRYF.

This clone occurred once. This chain connects TRBV27 to TRBJ1-1; tentative D call: TRBD1 (5 bases). V was trimmed by 3 bases and J by 6 bases, leaving 8 bases between them. The CDR3 has 12 amino acids. Germline V CDR1 and CDR2: MNHEY, SMNVEV (reference sequence). For the CDR3, the DNA is TGTGCCAGCAGTTTCCAGGGCGCTGAAGCTTTCTTT. Amino acid sequence: CASSFQGAEAFF.

A few counts support this clone. The V gene is TRBV10-1, the J gene TRBJ2-5; D perhaps matches TRBD1 (5 bases). Germline CDR1 and CDR2: WNHNN and SYGVQD (reference sequence). The CDR3 is 16 residues long. V lost 5 bases and J lost 5, with 21 bases in between. CDR3 in amino acids: CASSSGLWGSRETQYF. The CDR3 region has the DNA TGCGCCAGCAGTTCGGGTTTGTGGGGCTCGAGGGAGACCCAGTACTTC.

The chain combines TRBV7-6 with TRBJ1-4; D may be TRBD1 (5 bases). The CDR3 runs 16 residues. Germline CDR1 SGHVS, CDR2 FNYEAQ. Trimming took off 0 bases at V and 4 bases at J, with 12 bases between the two ends. This CDR3 reads CASSLAEEGLNEKLFF. The CDR3 DNA is TGTGCCAGCAGCTTAGCGGAGGAGGGGCTTAATGAAAAACTGTTTTTT.

The V call is TRBV5-4, the J call TRBJ1-2; 7 bases agree with TRBD1. V was clipped by 10 bases and J by 3 bases; unmatched bases: 15. The CDR3 totals 15 residues. Germline V lookup: CDR1 SGHNT, CDR2 YYREEE (reference sequence). The CDR3 region is CASWGQGEFDYGYTF. The CDR3 region has the DNA TGTGCCTCCTGGGGCCAGGGGGAATTTGACTATGGCTACACCTTC.

This clone was recorded only once. The V call is TRBV11-2, the J call TRBJ2-7; 8 bases fit TRBD2. There are 14 residues in the CDR3. Germline CDR1 SGHAT, CDR2 FQNNGV. V lost 3 bases to trimming and J lost 4 bases; unmatched junction nucleotides: 5. The CDR3 sequence is CASSFTGGVYEQYF. The CDR3 nucleotides are TGTGCCAGCAGCTTTACGGGGGGGGTATACGAGCAGTACTTC.

This clone has more than one count but fewer than ten. V usage is TRBV10-3 and J usage is TRBJ2-1, with 7 nucleotides matching TRBD1. The ends lost 10 bases at V and 4 bases at J; junction bases unmatched: 10. In germline, CDR1 is ENHRY, CDR2 SYGVKD. This CDR3 contains 14 residues. For the CDR3, the DNA is TGTGCCAGCCGTGAAGGGGGCGTTTACAATGAGCAGTTCTTC. It encodes CASREGGVYNEQFF.